Below, one TCR beta chain is given with its context. This entry is derived from a study of blood T cells in healthy people across ages. Through a sample-barcoded 5' primer and a J-beta primer mix, a second PCR was run for roughly 7 to 12 cycles. TCRdb re-called the 5' RACE reads through MiXCR, storing one row per CDR3 protein. The table records about 2 million distinct CDR3 sequences, around 50% of them present only once. Isolation yielded PBMCs, at least 7 million per sample, in every case. This sequence originates from a woman aged 40 to 49 in good health. Sequenced material: blood.

Here the CDR3 DNA reads TGTGCCAGCAGCGTCCAGGGGGCGCCCCGCTATGGCTACACCTTC. Translated: CASSVQGAPRYGYTF. This sequence joins TRBV12-3 or TRBV12-4 and TRBJ1-2; 8 nucleotides line up with TRBD1. The CDR3 covers 15 residues. Trimming at V came to 6 bases and at J to 4 bases, leaving 10 bases not matched to a gene.